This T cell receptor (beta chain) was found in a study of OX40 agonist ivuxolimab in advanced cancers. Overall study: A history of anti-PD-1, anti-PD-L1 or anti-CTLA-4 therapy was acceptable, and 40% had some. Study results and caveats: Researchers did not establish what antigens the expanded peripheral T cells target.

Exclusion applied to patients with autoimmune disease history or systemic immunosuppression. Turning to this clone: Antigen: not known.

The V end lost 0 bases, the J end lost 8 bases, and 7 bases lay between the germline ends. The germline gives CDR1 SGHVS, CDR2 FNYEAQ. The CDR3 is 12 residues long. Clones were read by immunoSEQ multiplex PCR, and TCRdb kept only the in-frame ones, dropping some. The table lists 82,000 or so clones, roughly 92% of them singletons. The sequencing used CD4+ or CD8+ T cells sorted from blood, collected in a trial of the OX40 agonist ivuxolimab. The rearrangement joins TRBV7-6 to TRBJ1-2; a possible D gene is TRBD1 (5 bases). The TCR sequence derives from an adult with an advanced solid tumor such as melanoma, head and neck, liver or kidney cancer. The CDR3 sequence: CASSLAGEGYTF. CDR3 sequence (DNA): TGTGCCAGCAGCTTAGCAGGGGAGGGCTACACCTTC.